These 2 T cell receptor beta chains were sequenced from one sample in a study of post-analysis software for immune sequencing data. No antigen has been assigned to these receptors. The study's findings and limits: TRBV segments more frequent in patients than in controls numbered a few and included TRBV5-6, TRBV5-1 and TRBV20-1.

Each TCR beta cDNA library carried unique molecular identifiers. TCRdb ran MiXCR on the PCR reads and lists one entry per CDR3 protein. The sample lists hundreds of thousands of distinct CDR3 sequences, 25% to 30% seen once, with around 0.55% in the top ten. The sequenced material came from blood. The receptors were gathered from a girl between 5 and 17 years old with multiple sclerosis.

The V and J genes are TRBV5-1 and TRBJ2-6; D is undetermined. Germline CDR1 is SGHRS and CDR2 is YFSETQ. The CDR3 has 15 residues. V shed 4 bases and J shed 4 bases, with 12 bases lying between them. The CDR3 DNA reads as TGCGCCAGCAGCACGGGTGATGGAGGGGCCAACGTCCTGACTTTC. This codes for CASSTGDGGANVLTF.

V and J are TRBV18 and TRBJ2-1; 10 positions agree with TRBD2. V was pared by 5 bases and J by 8 bases, with 18 bases of the junction left unmatched. This CDR3 has 18 amino acids. Germline loops: CDR1 KGHSH, CDR2 LQKENI. This CDR3 is CASSSEPLAGGRTDEQFF. CDR3 DNA sequence: TGTGCCAGCTCATCAGAGCCATTAGCGGGAGGTCGAACGGATGAGCAGTTCTTC.